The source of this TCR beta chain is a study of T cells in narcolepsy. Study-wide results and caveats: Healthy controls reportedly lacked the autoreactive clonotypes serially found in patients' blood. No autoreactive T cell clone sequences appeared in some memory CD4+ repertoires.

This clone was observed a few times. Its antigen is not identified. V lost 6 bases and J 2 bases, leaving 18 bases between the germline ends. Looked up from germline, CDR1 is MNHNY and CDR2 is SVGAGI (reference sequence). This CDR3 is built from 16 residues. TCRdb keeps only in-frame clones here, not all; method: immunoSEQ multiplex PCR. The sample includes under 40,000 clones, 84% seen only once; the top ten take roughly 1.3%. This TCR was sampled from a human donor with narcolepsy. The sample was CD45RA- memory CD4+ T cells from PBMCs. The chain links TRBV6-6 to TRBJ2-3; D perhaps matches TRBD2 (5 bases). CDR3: CASRPPGNGNTDTQYF. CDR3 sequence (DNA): TGTGCCAGCAGGCCCCCCGGGAATGGCAACACAGATACGCAGTATTTT.